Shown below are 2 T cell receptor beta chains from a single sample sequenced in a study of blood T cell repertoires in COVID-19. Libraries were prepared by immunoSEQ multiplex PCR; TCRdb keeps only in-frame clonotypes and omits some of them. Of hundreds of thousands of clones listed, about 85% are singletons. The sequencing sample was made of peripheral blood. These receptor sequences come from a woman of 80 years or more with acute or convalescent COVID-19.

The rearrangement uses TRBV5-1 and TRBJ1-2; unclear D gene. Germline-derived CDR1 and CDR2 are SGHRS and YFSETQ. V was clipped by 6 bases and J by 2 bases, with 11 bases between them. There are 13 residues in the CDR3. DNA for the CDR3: TGCGCCAGCAACCCTAGTGGAAACTATGGCTACACCTTC. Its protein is CASNPSGNYGYTF. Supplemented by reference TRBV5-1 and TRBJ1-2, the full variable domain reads KAGVTQTPRYLIKTRGQQVTLSCSPISGHRSVSWYQQTPGQGLQFLFEYFSETQRNKGNFPGRFSGRQFSNSRSEMNVSTLELGDSALYLCASNPSGNYGYTFGSGTRLTVV.

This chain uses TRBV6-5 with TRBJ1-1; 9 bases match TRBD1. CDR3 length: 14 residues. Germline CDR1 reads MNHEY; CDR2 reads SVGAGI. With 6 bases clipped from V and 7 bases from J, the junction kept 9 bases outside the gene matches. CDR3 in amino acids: CASRTDRGTFEAFF. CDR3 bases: TGTGCCAGCAGAACCGACAGGGGGACCTTTGAAGCTTTCTTT.